The 29 T cell receptor beta chains reported below all come from one sample, sequenced in a study of T cell clonality in common variable immunodeficiency. Some clones are missing from TCRdb's copy, which holds only in-frame ones; the method was immunoSEQ multiplex PCR. Observed in the sample are approximately 44,000 clones, none of them singletons. The sequenced material came from peripheral blood mononuclear cells. These receptors were taken from a person between 18 and 70 years old in good health.

This clone was counted at least ten times. The sequenced fragment ends 3 residues before the CDR3 boundary, so the rest is inferred from the germline J gene. The V gene is TRBV30, the J gene TRBJ2-3; D ambiguous. The V gene's germline CDR1 is GTSNPN and CDR2 SVGIG (reference sequence). CDR3 length equals 13 residues. The CDR3 sequence is CAYNERGTDTQYF. The sequenced part of the CDR3 DNA is TGTGCTTATAACGAAAGGGGCACAGATACG.

This clone was detected many times. The read terminates 3 residues ahead of where the CDR3 ends, so the germline J gene completes it. Other DNA sequences in the same sample also yield this CDR3. The chain uses TRBV11-2 and TRBJ2-5, with 7 bases that match TRBD1. V was clipped by 3 bases and J by 3 bases; unmatched bases: 4. Germline lookup yields CDR1 SGHAT and CDR2 FQNNGV. The CDR3 covers 14 residues. CDR3 loop: CASSFNRGKETQYF. CDR3 DNA (partial): TGTGCCAGCAGCTTTAACAGGGGAAAAGAGACC.

This clone was counted at least ten times. The CDR3 end lies 3 residues beyond the end of the read and is filled in from the germline J gene. The chain joins TRBV5-1 to TRBJ1-1; no firm D call. The CDR3 runs 13 residues. CDR1 is SGHRS and CDR2 is YFSETQ in the germline V gene. Trimming cost V 4 bases and J 1 base, with 8 bases left between them. CDR3 region: CASSPQENTEAFF. The part of the CDR3 DNA that was read is TGCGCCAGCAGCCCGCAGGAGAACACTGAA.

This clone was picked up many times. The read comes to an end 3 residues before the CDR3 does, leaving the germline J gene to fill in the end. The chain couples TRBV6-4 to TRBJ2-1, with 7 bases lining up with TRBD2. The length of the CDR3 is 15 residues. With V trimmed by 0 bases and J by 6 bases, 5 bases remained unmatched. Germline V gene sequence: CDR1 MRHNA, CDR2 SNTAGT. Incomplete CDR3 DNA: TGTGCCAGCAGTGACTCGAGCGGGGCAGCCAATGAG. It encodes CASSDSSGAANE. The entire CDR3 protein is CASSDSSGAANEQFF.

This clone was counted many times. With the read ending 3 residues before the CDR3 end, the germline J gene is used to fill in that end. The chain is built from TRBV4-2 and TRBJ2-1; 8 bases align to TRBD2. Germline trimming cut 0 bases from V and 6 bases from J; bases unmatched to any gene: 7. CDR3 size: 16 residues. Germline loops: CDR1 LGHNA, CDR2 YNFKEQ. CDR3 region: CASSQDLSGSPNEQFF. Incomplete CDR3 DNA: TGTGCCAGCAGCCAAGACTTGAGCGGGAGTCCCAATGAG.

This clone came up many times. Read data end 3 residues before the CDR3 end; the end is taken from the germline J gene. This chain uses TRBV7-8 with TRBJ1-2; TRBD1 matches 7 bases. Losses at the gene ends were 1 base for V and 6 bases for J; bases not matched to a gene: 5. Germline V lookup: CDR1 SGHVS, CDR2 FQNEAQ. CDR3 length: 14 residues. Partial CDR3 DNA: TGTGCCAGCAGCTTAGAGGCCAGGGGGAATGGC. Amino acids: CASSLEARGNG. The whole CDR3 region reads CASSLEARGNGYTF.

This clone appeared many times. The CDR3 DNA, read in part, is TGTGCCACCCTCGAGGGGCCAAATGAAAAA. It codes for CATLEGPNEK. The entire CDR3 sequence reads CATLEGPNEKLFF. The chain links TRBV19 to TRBJ1-4, with TRBD1 as a possible D gene (5 bases). Coverage ceases 3 residues before the CDR3 finishes, and the germline J gene fills in the end. CDR3 length: 13 residues. Germline CDR1 reads LNHDA; CDR2 reads SQIVND (reference sequence). The ends were cut back, 10 bases at V and 5 bases at J, with 14 bases in the middle.

This clone was seen many times. With the read ending 3 residues before the CDR3 end, the germline J gene is used to fill in that end. This chain connects TRBV7-2 to TRBJ1-4; 7 bases line up with TRBD1. Germline-derived CDR1 and CDR2 are SGHTA and FQGNSA. The V segment lost 6 bases and the J segment 2 bases; nucleotides outside the gene matches: 3. This CDR3 has 14 residues. CDR3 DNA, as far as it was read: TGTGCCAGCAGACCGGGACAGACTAATGAAAAA. It yields the protein CASRPGQTNEK. The entire CDR3 protein reads CASRPGQTNEKLFF.

This clone was seen at least ten times. The CDR3 end falls 3 residues outside the read, so it is completed with the germline J gene. The chain is built from TRBV20-1 and TRBJ1-1; D is unresolved. Germline V gene sequence: CDR1 DFQATT, CDR2 SNEGSKA (reference sequence). The CDR3 is made up of 13 amino acids. The CDR3 here is CSVTRSVNTEAFF. Incomplete CDR3 DNA: TGCAGCGTCACAAGGTCAGTGAACACTGAA.

This clone was counted at least ten times. Sequencing ends 3 residues short of the CDR3 end; the germline J gene provides the rest. This chain links TRBV18 with TRBJ2-3, with D perhaps matching TRBD2 (6 bases). The CDR3 consists of 17 residues. The ends were cut back, 6 bases at V and 4 bases at J, with 23 bases in the middle. The germline V gene encodes CDR1 KGHSH and CDR2 LQKENI. CDR3 loop: CASSLHLIAEEADTQYF. The covered CDR3 bases are TGTGCCAGCTCCCTCCACCTTATAGCGGAGGAGGCAGATACG.

This clone was detected ten times or more. The sequenced fragment ends 3 residues before the CDR3 boundary, so the rest is inferred from the germline J gene. The chain is built from TRBV7-2 and TRBJ2-1, with 7 positions matching TRBD2. The length of the CDR3 is 15 residues. Trimming took 1 base from V and 3 from J; bases not matched to a gene: 3. Germline CDR1 reads SGHTA; CDR2 reads FQGNSA. The sequenced CDR3 bases are TGTGCCAGCAGCTTAGGGGACTATGTCTACAATGAG. Its translation: CASSLGDYVYNE. The whole CDR3 sequence reads CASSLGDYVYNEQFF.

This clone was observed many times. The read stops 3 residues short of the end of the CDR3; the missing end is completed from the germline J gene. The chain joins TRBV7-3 to TRBJ2-2, with a possible D match to TRBD1 (5 bases). CDR1 and CDR2 from the germline V gene are SGHTA and FQGTGA. The V end was cut by 3 bases, the J end by 6 bases, with 11 bases between. CDR3 length equals 14 residues. The covered CDR3 bases are TGTGCCAGCAGCTTCCAACCGACAGCCGGGGAG. Translating it yields CASSFQPTAGE. The complete CDR3 sequence is CASSFQPTAGELFF.

There are many counts of this clone. The read is 3 residues too short to cover the CDR3 end, so that end is filled in from the germline J gene. This sequence joins TRBV10-1 and TRBJ1-1; D gene ambiguous. V was cut by 0 bases and J by 3 bases, with 8 bases left in between. Per the germline V gene, CDR1 is WNHNN and CDR2 is SYGVQD (reference sequence). The CDR3 consists of 14 residues. This CDR3 reads CASSESISDTEAFF. CDR3 bases read: TGCGCCAGCAGTGAGTCGATATCGGACACTGAA.

This clone was counted at least ten times. The CDR3 end falls 3 residues outside the read, so it is completed with the germline J gene. This chain uses TRBV29-1 with TRBJ2-1, with 7 positions matching TRBD1. The CDR3 has 12 residues. The germline gives CDR1 SQVTM, CDR2 ANQGSEA. V lost 7 bases, J lost 5 bases, and 5 bases stayed unmatched. The CDR3 bases that were read are TGCAGCGGAGGGACAGCCGACAATGAG. Translating it yields CSGGTADNE. In full, the CDR3 reads CSGGTADNEQFF.

This clone was seen at least ten times. The read terminates 3 residues before the CDR3 end, so the remaining end is supplied by the germline J gene. This chain links TRBV20-1 with TRBJ1-1, with a weak D call TRBD1 (5 bases). Trimming pared 4 bases from V and 4 bases from J, leaving 10 bases between. Germline CDR1 DFQATT, CDR2 SNEGSKA (reference sequence). This CDR3 is built from 12 residues. The CDR3 reads CSAMKGPTEAFF. CDR3 DNA (partial): TGCAGTGCTATGAAGGGGCCCACTGAA.

Ten or more counts support this clone. Coverage ceases 3 residues before the CDR3 finishes, and the germline J gene fills in the end. V usage is TRBV5-6 and J usage is TRBJ1-2; a weak D match, TRBD1 (5 bases). CDR3 size: 13 residues. The ends were cut back, 2 bases at V and 6 bases at J, with 11 bases in the middle. Germline CDR1 SGHDT, CDR2 YYEEEE. This CDR3 is CASSFRQGDGYTF. Partial CDR3 DNA: TGTGCCAGCAGCTTCAGGCAGGGCGATGGC.

In this sample, this clone turned up many times. The CDR3 end is not reached by the read, which stops 3 residues before it; the germline J gene fills it in. The gene calls are TRBV7-3 and TRBJ2-5, with TRBD1 matching over 7 bases. Unmatched junction bases numbered 10, after V lost 4 bases and J lost 5 bases. This CDR3 region has 15 residues. Germline V gene sequence: CDR1 SGHTA, CDR2 FQGTGA. The sequenced CDR3 bases are TGTGCCAGCAGCTCGGGACAGTTGAACTCGGAGACC. Its protein product is CASSSGQLNSET. The entire CDR3 is CASSSGQLNSETQYF.

This clone was recorded many times. The CDR3 goes on 3 residues after the read ends, and that part is filled in from the germline J gene. The chain combines TRBV9 with TRBJ2-5; possibly TRBD1 for D (6 bases). Germline loops: CDR1 SGDLS, CDR2 YYNGEE. V was trimmed by 1 base and J by 4 bases, leaving 11 bases between them. The CDR3 totals 14 residues. CDR3 loop: CASSVSGAGETQYF. The part of the CDR3 DNA that was read is TGTGCCAGCAGCGTATCAGGGGCAGGAGAGACC.

This clone was picked up many times. The CDR3 end falls 3 residues outside the read, so it is completed with the germline J gene. V and J are TRBV29-1 and TRBJ1-1; TRBD1 might be the D (5 bases). The germline V and J ends were trimmed by 7 bases and 4 bases, with 19 bases remaining between them. This CDR3 contains 14 residues. Germline V gene sequence: CDR1 SQVTM, CDR2 ANQGSEA. CDR3 sequence reads: CSAQQAGPLTEAFF. The part of the CDR3 DNA that was read is TGCAGCGCTCAACAGGCAGGTCCCCTCACTGAA.

This clone was counted many times. The read ends 3 residues early relative to the CDR3; the germline J gene fills the gap. The genes are TRBV4-2 and TRBJ1-1; D is uncertain. Germline V gives CDR1 LGHNA, CDR2 YNFKEQ. The CDR3 has 14 residues. V lost 0 bases and J 1 base, leaving 6 bases between the germline ends. The part of the CDR3 DNA that was read is TGTGCCAGCAGCCAAGATCGAGCGAACACTGAA. Translating gives CASSQDRANTE. The full CDR3 is CASSQDRANTEAFF.

This clone appeared many times. The read is 3 residues too short to cover the CDR3 end, so that end is filled in from the germline J gene. The genes are TRBV7-8 and TRBJ2-5, with 8 bases aligning to TRBD2. V shed 6 bases, J shed 1 base, and the junction held 4 bases outside the gene matches. This CDR3 is 14 amino acids long. Germline CDR1 and CDR2: SGHVS and FQNEAQ. The CDR3 bases that were read are TGTGCCAGCAGGCAAACTAGCGGCCAAGAGACC. Protein sequence: CASRQTSGQET. The entire CDR3 is CASRQTSGQETQYF. Combining the CDR3 with reference TRBV7-8 and TRBJ2-5 gives the whole variable domain GAGVSQSPRYKVAKRGQDVALRCDPISGHVSLFWYQQALGQGPEFLTYFQNEAQLDKSGLPSDRFFAERPEGSVSTLKIQRTQQEDSAVYLCASRQTSGQETQYFGPGTRLLVL.

This clone has a count of ten or more. The CDR3 end falls 3 residues outside the read, so it is completed with the germline J gene. V and J are TRBV4-2 and TRBJ1-5, with D maybe TRBD1 (5 bases). The germline V and J ends were trimmed by 0 bases and 5 bases, with 11 bases remaining between them. This CDR3 region has 15 residues. Germline-derived CDR1 and CDR2 are LGHNA and YNFKEQ. CDR3 DNA (partial): TGTGCCAGCAGCCAAGATCGGAGGGGCCATCAGCCC. Translated: CASSQDRRGHQP. The entire CDR3 is CASSQDRRGHQPQHF.

This clone turned up a few times. The CDR3 goes on 3 residues after the read ends, and that part is filled in from the germline J gene. V gene TRBV25-1 combines with J gene TRBJ2-7; 9 bases map to TRBD1. The CDR3 is made up of 15 amino acids. Trimming cost V 3 bases and J 5 bases; bases outside gene matches: 8. Germline V gives CDR1 MGHDK, CDR2 SYGVNS. The CDR3 loop reads CASSDPETGGDEQYF. Partial CDR3 DNA: TGTGCCAGCAGTGATCCAGAAACAGGGGGCGACGAG.

This clone was counted many times. The read ends 3 residues early relative to the CDR3; the germline J gene fills the gap. The chain employs TRBV7-9 and TRBJ1-5; 7 nucleotides match TRBD1. This CDR3 contains 14 residues. V dropped 6 bases and J dropped 4; count of bases not matched to a gene: 6. Germline V CDR1 and CDR2: SEHNR, FQNEAQ (reference sequence). The CDR3 loop reads CASSPDRENQPQHF. CDR3 bases read: TGTGCCAGCAGTCCTGACAGGGAGAATCAGCCC. Full variable domain (missing parts from reference TRBV7-9 and TRBJ1-5): DTGVSQNPRHKITKRGQNVTFRCDPISEHNRLYWYRQTLGQGPEFLTYFQNEAQLEKSRLLSDRFSAERPKGSFSTLEIQRTEQGDSAMYLCASSPDRENQPQHFGDGTRLSIL.

In this sample, this clone turned up many times. Read data end 3 residues before the CDR3 end; the end is taken from the germline J gene. The gene calls are TRBV5-1 and TRBJ1-1; a weak D match, TRBD1 (5 bases). V gave up 0 bases and J gave up 4 bases, with 10 bases separating them. This CDR3 contains 14 residues. CDR1 is SGHRS, CDR2 YFSETQ, per germline. The sequenced part of the CDR3 DNA is TGCGCCAGCAGCTTGGCGGGGGGGTCCACTGAA. Its translation is CASSLAGGSTE. The full-length CDR3 reads as CASSLAGGSTEAFF.

This clone was detected ten times or more. With the read ending 3 residues before the CDR3 end, the germline J gene is used to fill in that end. This chain connects TRBV5-6 to TRBJ2-5, with unresolved D. Germline CDR1 SGHDT, CDR2 YYEEEE. This CDR3 has 13 residues. V dropped 1 base and J dropped 3 bases, with 7 bases sitting between them. CDR3 DNA, as far as it was read: TGTGCCAGCAGCTTGATGTTAGAAGAGACC. This sequence encodes CASSLMLEET. The entire CDR3 is CASSLMLEETQYF.

This clone was seen only a few times. Read sequence stops 3 residues before the CDR3 end, and the germline J gene provides the missing end. The V call is TRBV5-4, the J call TRBJ2-7, with TRBD1 as a possible D gene (6 bases). Deletions cut 2 bases from V and 4 bases from J, with 13 bases between. The V gene's germline CDR1 is SGHNT and CDR2 YYREEE (reference sequence). The CDR3 sequence is 14 residues long. CDR3 sequence: CASSFRQEKYEQYF. The part of the CDR3 DNA that was read is TGTGCCAGCAGCTTTCGACAGGAGAAGTACGAG.

This clone was recorded at least ten times. The read gets to within 3 residues of the CDR3 end, and the germline J gene fills in the rest. The chain has TRBV7-2 and TRBJ1-2; a weak D match, TRBD1 (6 bases). Germline values: CDR1 SGHTA, CDR2 FQGNSA. The germline V and J ends were trimmed by 5 bases and 3 bases, with 13 bases remaining between them. The CDR3 length is 14 residues. The CDR3 is CASSPRTDHYGYTF. CDR3 bases read: TGTGCCAGCAGCCCTCGGACAGATCACTATGGC.

There are many counts of this clone. The read stops 3 residues short of the end of the CDR3; the missing end is completed from the germline J gene. The V gene is TRBV19, the J gene TRBJ2-1; 11 nucleotides line up with TRBD2. J gave up 4 bases and V 5 bases, and 4 bases lay outside the gene matches. CDR1 is LNHDA, CDR2 SQIVND, per germline (reference sequence). The CDR3 sequence is 15 residues long. CDR3 protein: CASSPGTSGYNEQFF. The sequenced CDR3 bases are TGTGCCAGTAGTCCGGGGACTAGCGGTTACAATGAG. Together with reference TRBV19 and TRBJ2-1, the CDR3 gives the full variable domain: DGGITQSPKYLFRKEGQNVTLSCEQNLNHDAMYWYRQDPGQGLRLIYYSQIVNDFQKGDIAEGYSVSREKKESFPLTVTSAQKNPTAFYLCASSPGTSGYNEQFFGPGTRLTVL.